This TCR beta chain was identified during a study of CD8+ T cells in alopecia areata. Study results and limitations: Normal skin's resident alphabeta T cells are sequenced alongside lesional scalp T cells. Mouse data revealed clearer TCR sharing than patient data did, a gap possibly tied to HLA.

To note about this clone: What it binds is not known.

Extraction of RNA preceded its reverse transcription into cDNA, which served as the sequencing template. Sequenced by immunoSEQ multiplex PCR; TCRdb stores in-frame clones only, minus some. The repertoire holds 30,000 to 40,000 clones, with approximately 80% as singletons. Germline CDR1 reads LGHNA; CDR2 reads YNFKEQ. The CDR3 is 17 residues long. V was trimmed by 1 base and J by 6 bases, leaving 20 bases between them. Alopecia areata patients provided lesional scalp punch biopsies and peripheral blood, both collected for the study. The researchers isolated CD4+ and CD8+ T cells from PBMCs by sorting.

The sequence was collected from a human donor with alopecia areata. The genes are TRBV4-2 and TRBJ2-3; either TRBD1 or TRBD2 may supply D (7 bases each). Sequencing input: NKG2D-low CD8+ T cells sorted from blood. CDR3 in DNA: TGTGCCAGCAGCCAAGCAGGGGGGGCAACAGGGGCGGATACGCAGTATTTT. Translating it yields CASSQAGGATGADTQYF.